This is a list of T cell receptor beta chains from one sample in a study of identifying expanded T cells in peripheral blood. Sequencing used immunoSEQ multiplex PCR; TCRdb keeps in-frame clones, though not all of them. This table has roughly 63,000 clones, around 83% appearing once. Sequencing used blood. These receptors all stem from a person aged 18 to 75 in good health. CDR3s include the opening cysteine and the closing phenylalanine or tryptophan. The D gene is left open where the match is weak. Some rows have no size entry. The others give once, few or many, or a class for an expanded clone.

v_gene: TRBV2; j_gene: TRBJ2-3; abundance: NA; d_gene: NA; CDR3aa: CASRGDKGFFTDTQYF; CDR3nt: TGTGCCAGCAGGGGGGACAAGGGCTTCTTCACAGATACGCAGTATTTT
v_gene: TRBV7-2; j_gene: TRBJ1-2; abundance: NA; d_gene: NA; CDR3aa: CASSLLPGAPNYGYTF; CDR3nt: TGTGCCAGCAGCTTACTTCCGGGAGCACCTAACTATGGCTACACCTTC
v_gene: TRBV6-6; j_gene: TRBJ1-4; abundance: NA; d_gene: TRBD1; CDR3aa: CASSRQGGEKLFF; CDR3nt: TGTGCCAGCAGCAGACAGGGAGGTGAAAAACTGTTTTTT
v_gene: TRBV5-6; j_gene: TRBJ2-7; abundance: NA; d_gene: TRBD1; CDR3aa: CASSWRDRNEQYF; CDR3nt: TGTGCCAGCAGCTGGAGGGACAGGAACGAGCAGTACTTC
v_gene: TRBV4-2; j_gene: TRBJ2-7; abundance: NA; d_gene: NA; CDR3aa: CASSLGMSSYEQYF; CDR3nt: TGTGCCAGCAGCCTTGGTATGAGCTCCTACGAGCAGTACTTC
v_gene: TRBV30; j_gene: TRBJ1-1; abundance: NA; d_gene: TRBD1; CDR3aa: CAWSPYRGTEAFF; CDR3nt: TGTGCCTGGAGTCCTTACAGGGGCACTGAAGCTTTCTTT
v_gene: TRBV11-2; j_gene: TRBJ2-3; abundance: NA; d_gene: NA; CDR3aa: CASSGDFRSTDTQYF; CDR3nt: TGTGCCAGCAGCGGAGACTTCAGATCCACAGATACGCAGTATTTT
v_gene: TRBV10-3; j_gene: TRBJ2-7; abundance: NA; d_gene: NA; CDR3aa: CAISEGRESDEQYF; CDR3nt: TGTGCCATCAGTGAGGGTCGGGAGAGCGACGAGCAGTACTTC
v_gene: TRBV4-3; j_gene: TRBJ2-3; abundance: NA; d_gene: TRBD2; CDR3aa: CASSQAWLAGGPRDTQYF; CDR3nt: TGCGCCAGCAGCCAAGCGTGGCTAGCGGGAGGGCCGAGAGATACGCAGTATTTT
v_gene: TRBV7-9; j_gene: TRBJ2-2; abundance: NA; d_gene: NA; CDR3aa: CASSPGGVPGELFF; CDR3nt: TGTGCCAGCAGCCCCGGCGGGGTCCCCGGGGAGCTGTTTTTT
v_gene: TRBV7-8; j_gene: TRBJ2-3; abundance: NA; d_gene: NA; CDR3aa: CASGHPDTQYF; CDR3nt: TGTGCCAGCGGCCACCCAGATACGCAGTATTTT
v_gene: TRBV2; j_gene: TRBJ1-6; abundance: NA; d_gene: NA; CDR3aa: CASSEYRVDSPLHF; CDR3nt: TGTGCCAGCAGTGAATACAGGGTCGATTCACCCCTCCACTTT
v_gene: TRBV7-8; j_gene: TRBJ1-1; abundance: NA; d_gene: NA; CDR3aa: CASRPGTANTEAFF; CDR3nt: TGTGCCAGCAGGCCTGGGACGGCAAACACTGAAGCTTTCTTT
v_gene: TRBV7-9; j_gene: TRBJ1-1; abundance: NA; d_gene: TRBD1; CDR3aa: CASSPRTGGFHTEAFF; CDR3nt: TGTGCCAGCAGCCCCCGGACAGGGGGCTTCCACACTGAAGCTTTCTTT
v_gene: TRBV18; j_gene: TRBJ2-1; abundance: NA; d_gene: TRBD2; CDR3aa: CASSLRTSGRGEISYNEQFF; CDR3nt: TGTGCCAGCTCACTGCGGACTAGCGGGAGGGGGGAGATCTCCTACAATGAGCAGTTCTTC
v_gene: TRBV7-3; j_gene: TRBJ2-3; abundance: NA; d_gene: NA; CDR3aa: CASSDRQGTDTQYF; CDR3nt: TGTGCCAGCAGCGACCGCCAGGGCACAGATACGCAGTATTTT
v_gene: TRBV5-1; j_gene: TRBJ1-2; abundance: NA; d_gene: NA; CDR3aa: CASSRGQGAGDYGYTF; CDR3nt: TGCGCCAGCAGCCGGGGGCAGGGCGCCGGGGACTATGGCTACACCTTC
v_gene: TRBV4-2; j_gene: TRBJ1-1; abundance: once; d_gene: NA; CDR3aa: CASSQGRTNTEAFF; CDR3nt: TGTGCCAGCAGCCAAGGACGAACGAACACTGAAGCTTTCTTT
v_gene: TRBV6-5; j_gene: TRBJ1-1; abundance: NA; d_gene: NA; CDR3aa: CASHRFVAKNTEAFF; CDR3nt: TGTGCCAGCCACCGTTTTGTTGCCAAGAACACTGAAGCTTTCTTT
v_gene: TRBV6-1; j_gene: TRBJ2-5; abundance: NA; d_gene: TRBD2; CDR3aa: CASSESSSGSLAQYF; CDR3nt: TGTGCCAGCAGTGAGTCGTCTAGCGGGAGTTTGGCCCAGTACTTC
v_gene: TRBV6-6; j_gene: TRBJ2-7; abundance: NA; d_gene: TRBD2; CDR3aa: CASSYSSSGGGDEQYF; CDR3nt: TGTGCCAGCAGTTACTCATCGAGCGGGGGGGGAGACGAGCAGTACTTC
v_gene: TRBV7-2; j_gene: TRBJ1-1; abundance: NA; d_gene: NA; CDR3aa: CASSSTAYTEAFF; CDR3nt: TGTGCCAGCAGCTCCACAGCTTACACTGAAGCTTTCTTT
v_gene: TRBV5-1; j_gene: TRBJ2-1; abundance: once; d_gene: NA; CDR3aa: CASSTYTSNEQFF; CDR3nt: TGCGCCAGCAGCACGTATACTAGCAATGAGCAGTTCTTC
v_gene: TRBV19; j_gene: TRBJ2-2; abundance: NA; d_gene: TRBD2; CDR3aa: CASSLPTSATGELFF; CDR3nt: TGTGCCAGTAGTCTCCCGACTAGCGCCACCGGGGAGCTGTTTTTT
v_gene: TRBV20-1; j_gene: TRBJ2-5; abundance: NA; d_gene: NA; CDR3aa: CSARLGGNQYF; CDR3nt: TGCAGTGCTCGCCTCGGGGGTAACCAGTACTTC
v_gene: TRBV30; j_gene: TRBJ1-1; abundance: NA; d_gene: NA; CDR3aa: CAWSSSVLTEAFF; CDR3nt: TGTGCCTGGAGTTCCAGCGTGCTCACTGAAGCTTTCTTT
v_gene: TRBV7-8; j_gene: TRBJ2-7; abundance: NA; d_gene: TRBD2; CDR3aa: CASSHPAGGSYEQYF; CDR3nt: TGTGCCAGCAGCCACCCAGCGGGAGGTTCTTACGAGCAGTACTTC
v_gene: TRBV6-6; j_gene: TRBJ2-2; abundance: few; d_gene: NA; CDR3aa: CASKGGPSTGELFF; CDR3nt: TGTGCCAGCAAGGGGGGGCCCAGCACCGGGGAGCTGTTTTTT
v_gene: TRBV4-2; j_gene: TRBJ2-1; abundance: NA; d_gene: NA; CDR3aa: CASSPPGSHNEQFF; CDR3nt: TGTGCCAGCAGCCCCCCCGGGTCTCACAATGAGCAGTTCTTC
v_gene: TRBV27; j_gene: TRBJ2-2; abundance: NA; d_gene: NA; CDR3aa: CASSQRGRSGELFF; CDR3nt: TGTGCCAGCAGTCAGAGAGGACGGAGCGGGGAGCTGTTTTTT
v_gene: TRBV30; j_gene: TRBJ2-4; abundance: NA; d_gene: TRBD2; CDR3aa: CACSTGTSGGKNIQYF; CDR3nt: TGTGCCTGCAGTACCGGGACTAGCGGGGGGAAAAACATTCAGTACTTC
v_gene: TRBV21-1; j_gene: TRBJ2-3; abundance: NA; d_gene: NA; CDR3aa: CASSKVRWKWMLGTDTQYF; CDR3nt: TGTGCCAGCAGCAAAGTTAGGTGGAAGTGGATGTTAGGCACAGATACGCAGTATTTT
v_gene: TRBV4-1; j_gene: TRBJ2-1; abundance: NA; d_gene: TRBD2; CDR3aa: CASSQQEGTSRYNEQFF; CDR3nt: TGCGCCAGCAGCCAACAAGAAGGGACTAGTCGCTACAATGAGCAGTTCTTC
v_gene: TRBV30; j_gene: TRBJ2-6; abundance: few; d_gene: TRBD1; CDR3aa: CAWRQGALPGANVLTF; CDR3nt: TGTGCCTGGAGACAGGGGGCACTTCCCGGGGCCAACGTCCTGACTTTC
v_gene: TRBV27; j_gene: TRBJ2-5; abundance: NA; d_gene: TRBD1; CDR3aa: CASSRGTAQETQYF; CDR3nt: TGTGCCAGCAGTAGGGGGACAGCTCAAGAGACCCAGTACTTC
v_gene: TRBV18; j_gene: TRBJ1-2; abundance: NA; d_gene: NA; CDR3aa: CASSPPTGSNYGYTF; CDR3nt: TGTGCCAGCTCACCACCCACAGGGTCTAACTATGGCTACACCTTC
v_gene: TRBV28; j_gene: TRBJ2-3; abundance: NA; d_gene: TRBD1; CDR3aa: CASSFSGTGPSDTQYF; CDR3nt: TGTGCCAGCAGTTTTTCCGGGACAGGCCCTTCAGATACGCAGTATTTT
v_gene: TRBV2; j_gene: TRBJ2-2; abundance: few; d_gene: NA; CDR3aa: CASTEFENGELFF; CDR3nt: TGTGCCAGCACGGAATTCGAGAACGGGGAGCTGTTTTTT